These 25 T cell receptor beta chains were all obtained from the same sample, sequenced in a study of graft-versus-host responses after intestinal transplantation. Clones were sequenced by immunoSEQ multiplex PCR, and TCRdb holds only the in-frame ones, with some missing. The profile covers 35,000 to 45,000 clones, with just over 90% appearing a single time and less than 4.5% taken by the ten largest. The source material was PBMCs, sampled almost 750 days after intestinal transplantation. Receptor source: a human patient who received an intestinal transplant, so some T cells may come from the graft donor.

This chain's CDR3 is CASSLSPGELFF. The CDR3, as DNA: TGTGCCAGCAGCTTGAGTCCCGGGGAGCTGTTTTTT. The chain combines TRBV5-4 with TRBJ2-2; D is unresolved. In germline, CDR1 is SGHNT, CDR2 YYREEE (reference sequence). The length of the CDR3 is 12 residues. V lost 1 base and J 6 bases, leaving 4 bases between the germline ends.

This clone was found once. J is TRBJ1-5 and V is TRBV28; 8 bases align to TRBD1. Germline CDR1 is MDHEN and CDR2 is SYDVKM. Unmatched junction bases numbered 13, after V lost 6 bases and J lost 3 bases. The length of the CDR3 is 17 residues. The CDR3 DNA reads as TGTGCCAGCAGAGTGGTTTTTTTGGACAGGGTCAATCAGCCCCAGCATTTT. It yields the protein CASRVVFLDRVNQPQHF.

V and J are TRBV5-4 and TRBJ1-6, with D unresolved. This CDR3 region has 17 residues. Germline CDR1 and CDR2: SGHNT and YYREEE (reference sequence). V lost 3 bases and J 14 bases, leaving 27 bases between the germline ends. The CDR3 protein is CASSSSSSGGRVLALHF. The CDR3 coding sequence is TGTGCCAGCAGCTCCTCTTCCTCCGGCGGACGGGTTTTGGCCCTCCACTTT.

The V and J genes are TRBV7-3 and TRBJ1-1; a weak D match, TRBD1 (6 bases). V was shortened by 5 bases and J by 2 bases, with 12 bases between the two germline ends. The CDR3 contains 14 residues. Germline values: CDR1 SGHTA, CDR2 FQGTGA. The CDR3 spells CASSQGGRNTEAFF. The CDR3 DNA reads TGTGCCAGCAGCCAAGGGGGGAGAAACACTGAAGCTTTCTTT.

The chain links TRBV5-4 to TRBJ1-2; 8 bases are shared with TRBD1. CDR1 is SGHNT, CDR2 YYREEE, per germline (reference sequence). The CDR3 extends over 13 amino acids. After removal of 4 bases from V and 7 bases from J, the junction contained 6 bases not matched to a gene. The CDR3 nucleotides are TGTGCCAGCAGCATGGACAGGGTGGGTGGCTACACCTTC. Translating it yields CASSMDRVGGYTF.

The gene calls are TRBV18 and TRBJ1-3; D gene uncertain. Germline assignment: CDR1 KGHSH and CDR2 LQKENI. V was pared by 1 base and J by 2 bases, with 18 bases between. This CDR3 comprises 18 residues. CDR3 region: CASSPLTSQRIPGNTIYF. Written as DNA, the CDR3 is TGTGCCAGCTCACCACTTACATCGCAACGGATCCCTGGAAACACCATATATTTT.

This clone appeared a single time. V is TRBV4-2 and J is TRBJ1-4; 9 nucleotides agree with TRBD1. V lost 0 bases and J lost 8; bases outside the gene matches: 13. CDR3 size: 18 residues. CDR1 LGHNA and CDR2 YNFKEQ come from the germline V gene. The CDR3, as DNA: TGTGCCAGCAGCCAAGATCTACAGGGGGCTGAGGTAGGGGAAAAACTGTTTTTT. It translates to CASSQDLQGAEVGEKLFF.

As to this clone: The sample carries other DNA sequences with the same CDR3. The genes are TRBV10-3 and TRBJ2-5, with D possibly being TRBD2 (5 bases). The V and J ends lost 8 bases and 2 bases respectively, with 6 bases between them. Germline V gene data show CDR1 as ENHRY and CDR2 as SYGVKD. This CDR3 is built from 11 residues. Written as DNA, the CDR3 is TGTGCCATCCGGGATCAAGAGACCCAGTACTTC. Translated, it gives CAIRDQETQYF.

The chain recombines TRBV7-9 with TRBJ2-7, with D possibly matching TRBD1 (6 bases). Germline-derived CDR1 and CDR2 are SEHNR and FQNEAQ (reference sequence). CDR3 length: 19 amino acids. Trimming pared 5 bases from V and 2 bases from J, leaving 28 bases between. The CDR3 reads CASSTMGAANNPGAYEQYF. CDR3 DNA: TGTGCCAGCAGCACAATGGGGGCTGCGAATAACCCAGGGGCCTACGAGCAGTACTTC.

The CDR3 DNA is TGTGCCAGCAGTCAGCCGGGACACCTTGAGGCTTTCTTT. Encoded protein: CASSQPGHLEAFF. The chain combines TRBV6-5 with TRBJ1-1; a possible D gene is TRBD1 (6 bases). CDR1 is MNHEY and CDR2 is SVGAGI in the germline V gene. The CDR3 length is 13 residues. Trimming removed 5 bases at V and 11 bases at J, with 18 bases between.

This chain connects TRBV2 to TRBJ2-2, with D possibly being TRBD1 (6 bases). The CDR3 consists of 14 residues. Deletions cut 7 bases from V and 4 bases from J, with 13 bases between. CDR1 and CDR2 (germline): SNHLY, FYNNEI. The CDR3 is CASNQGFSTGELFF. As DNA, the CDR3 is TGTGCCAGCAACCAGGGGTTTAGCACCGGGGAGCTGTTTTTT.

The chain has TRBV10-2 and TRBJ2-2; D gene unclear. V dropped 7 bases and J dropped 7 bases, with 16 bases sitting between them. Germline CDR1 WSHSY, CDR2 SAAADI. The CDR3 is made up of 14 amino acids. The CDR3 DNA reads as TGCGCCAGCATGGGCGGCCGAACGTTCGGGGAGCTGTTTTTT. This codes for CASMGGRTFGELFF.

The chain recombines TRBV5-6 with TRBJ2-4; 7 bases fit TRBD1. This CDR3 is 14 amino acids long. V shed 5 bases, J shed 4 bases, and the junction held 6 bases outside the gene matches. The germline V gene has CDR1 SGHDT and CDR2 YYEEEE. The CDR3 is CASRPGQLKNIQYF. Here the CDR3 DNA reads TGTGCCAGCAGGCCGGGACAGTTAAAAAACATTCAGTACTTC.

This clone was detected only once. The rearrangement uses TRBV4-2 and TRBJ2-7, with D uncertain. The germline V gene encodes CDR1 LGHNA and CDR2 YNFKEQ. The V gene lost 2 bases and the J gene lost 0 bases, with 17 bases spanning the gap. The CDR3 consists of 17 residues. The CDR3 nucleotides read TGTGCCAGCAGCCAATTATTGGACGCGAGTCACTCCTACGAGCAGTACTTC. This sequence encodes CASSQLLDASHSYEQYF.

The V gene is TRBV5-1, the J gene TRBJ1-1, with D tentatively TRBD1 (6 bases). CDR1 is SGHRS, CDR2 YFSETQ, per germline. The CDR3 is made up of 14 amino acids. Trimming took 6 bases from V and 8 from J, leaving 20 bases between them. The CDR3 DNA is TGCGCCAGCAAAGCTACAGGGAGTGAAGGGGAAGCTTTCTTT. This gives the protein CASKATGSEGEAFF.

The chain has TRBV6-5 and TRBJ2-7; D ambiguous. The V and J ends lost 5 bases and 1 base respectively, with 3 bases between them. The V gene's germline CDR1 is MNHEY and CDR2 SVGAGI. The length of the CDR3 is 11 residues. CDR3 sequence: CASSESYEQYF. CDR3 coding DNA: TGTGCCAGCAGTGAATCCTACGAGCAGTACTTC.

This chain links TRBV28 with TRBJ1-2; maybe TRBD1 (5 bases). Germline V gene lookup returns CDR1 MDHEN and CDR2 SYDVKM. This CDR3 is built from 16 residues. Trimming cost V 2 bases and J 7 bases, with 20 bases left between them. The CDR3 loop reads CASSLGEVLQAGGYTF. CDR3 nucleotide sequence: TGTGCCAGCAGTTTAGGAGAGGTGCTACAGGCCGGTGGCTACACCTTC.

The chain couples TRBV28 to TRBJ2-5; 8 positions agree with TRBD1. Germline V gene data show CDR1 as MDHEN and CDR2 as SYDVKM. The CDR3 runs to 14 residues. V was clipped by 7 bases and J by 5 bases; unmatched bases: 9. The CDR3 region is CASTPDRGSETQYF. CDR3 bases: TGTGCCAGCACCCCCGACAGGGGCTCCGAGACCCAGTACTTC.

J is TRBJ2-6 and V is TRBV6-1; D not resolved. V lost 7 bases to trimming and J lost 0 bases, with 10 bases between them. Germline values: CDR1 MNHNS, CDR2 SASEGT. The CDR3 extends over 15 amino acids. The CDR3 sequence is CASIRWSSGANVLTF. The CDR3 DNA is TGTGCCAGCATCAGGTGGAGCTCTGGGGCCAACGTCCTGACTTTC.

CDR3: CASLQRSDSYEQYF. CDR3 sequence (DNA): TGTGCCAGCCTCCAGAGGAGCGACTCCTACGAGCAGTACTTC. The chain joins TRBV6-6 to TRBJ2-7; no clear D. Trimming took 8 bases from V and 0 from J, leaving 14 bases between them. CDR3 length equals 14 residues. Germline assignment: CDR1 MNHNY and CDR2 SVGAGI (reference sequence).

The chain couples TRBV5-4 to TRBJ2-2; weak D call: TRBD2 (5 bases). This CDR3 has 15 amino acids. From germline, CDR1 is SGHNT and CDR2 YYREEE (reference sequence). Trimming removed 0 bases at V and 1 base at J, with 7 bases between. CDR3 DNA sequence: TGTGCCAGCAGCTTGGTCGGGGTGAACACCGGGGAGCTGTTTTTT. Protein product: CASSLVGVNTGELFF.

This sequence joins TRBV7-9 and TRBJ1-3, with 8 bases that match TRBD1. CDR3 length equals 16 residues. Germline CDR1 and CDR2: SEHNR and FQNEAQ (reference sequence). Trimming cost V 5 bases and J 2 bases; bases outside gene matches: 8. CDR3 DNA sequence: TGTGCCAGCAGCCCACAGGGCAGGGGGCCTGGAAACACCATATATTTT. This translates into CASSPQGRGPGNTIYF.

As DNA, the CDR3 is TGTGCCAGCAGTCCAACAGGGAATAGCAATCAGCCCCAGCATTTT. This encodes CASSPTGNSNQPQHF. This sequence joins TRBV6-6 and TRBJ1-5; D might be TRBD1 (6 bases). The CDR3 runs to 15 residues. CDR1 and CDR2 (germline): MNHNY, SVGAGI (reference sequence). Deletions cut 5 bases from V and 0 bases from J, with 11 bases between.

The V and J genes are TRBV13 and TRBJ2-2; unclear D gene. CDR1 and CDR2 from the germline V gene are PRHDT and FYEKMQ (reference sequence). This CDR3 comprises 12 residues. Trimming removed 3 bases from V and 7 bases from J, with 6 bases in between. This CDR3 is CASSFSIGELFF. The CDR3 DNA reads TGTGCCAGCAGCTTCAGTATCGGGGAGCTGTTTTTT.

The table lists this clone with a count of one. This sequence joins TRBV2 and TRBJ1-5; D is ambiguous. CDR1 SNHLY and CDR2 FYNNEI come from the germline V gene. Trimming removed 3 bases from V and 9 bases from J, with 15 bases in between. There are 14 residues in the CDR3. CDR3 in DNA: TGTGCCAGCAGTGAGGTGCAGACCCAAGGGCCCCAGCATTTT. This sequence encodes CASSEVQTQGPQHF.